What follows are 17 T cell receptor beta chains derived from one specimen sequenced in a study of CD8 T cells in ankylosing spondylitis. TCRdb reanalysed the 5' RACE reads using MiXCR and keeps one entry per CDR3 protein. The repertoire includes around 150,000 distinct CDR3 sequences, under 45% of them detected once, and nearly 15% sits in the top ten. The specimen sequenced was synovial fluid, either unsorted or a sorted T cell fraction (not recorded which). These receptors were taken from a male donor with ankylosing spondylitis.

The rearrangement links TRBV2 to TRBJ2-1; D not certain. The CDR3 spans 12 residues. CDR1 SNHLY and CDR2 FYNNEI come from the germline V gene. Deletions cut 3 bases from V and 10 bases from J, with 10 bases between. The chain's CDR3 is CASSDISEEQFF. CDR3 sequence (DNA): TGTGCCAGCAGTGACATATCGGAAGAGCAGTTCTTC.

The chain joins TRBV11-2 to TRBJ1-6; D uncertain. This CDR3 has 13 residues. Trimming left V 5 bases short and J 6 bases short, with 8 bases between. From germline, CDR1 is SGHAT and CDR2 FQNNGV. Written as DNA, the CDR3 is TGTGCCAGCAGCCTCCTCACTAATTCACCCCTCCACTTT. It encodes CASSLLTNSPLHF.

V usage is TRBV7-8 and J usage is TRBJ2-7; D is perhaps TRBD1 (5 bases). The CDR3 sequence is 14 residues long. V was trimmed by 2 bases and J by 3 bases, leaving 11 bases between them. CDR1 is SGHVS, CDR2 FQNEAQ, per germline. The CDR3: CASSLRQGYYEQYF. In DNA, the CDR3 is TGTGCCAGCAGCTTAAGGCAGGGATACTACGAGCAGTACTTC. Full variable domain (rest looked up from reference TRBV7-8 and TRBJ2-7): GAGVSQSPRYKVAKRGQDVALRCDPISGHVSLFWYQQALGQGPEFLTYFQNEAQLDKSGLPSDRFFAERPEGSVSTLKIQRTQQEDSAVYLCASSLRQGYYEQYFGPGTRLTVT.

This chain connects TRBV4-2 to TRBJ2-1; 9 bases fit TRBD2. Germline V gene data show CDR1 as LGHNA and CDR2 as YNFKEQ. This CDR3 is built from 19 residues. Trimming removed 5 bases from V and 3 bases from J; junction bases left unmatched: 17. CDR3 loop: CASSIIGASGDPLYNEQFF. The CDR3 region has the DNA TGTGCCAGCAGCATTATAGGGGCTAGCGGGGACCCCCTCTACAATGAGCAGTTCTTC.

To note about this clonotype: The conserved phenylalanine or tryptophan normally closing the CDR3 is absent here, so this likely arose from a read error. This chain connects TRBV28 to TRBJ1-1; 10 nucleotides align to TRBD1. V lost 7 bases and J lost 5; bases outside the gene matches: 7. This CDR3 has 14 amino acids. Per germline, CDR1 MDHEN and CDR2 SYDVKM. This CDR3 is CASIGTGEGTEAFL. The DNA of the CDR3 is TGTGCCAGCATCGGGACAGGGGAGGGGACTGAAGCTTTCCTT.

This clonotype was picked up a small number of times. The chain employs TRBV10-3 and TRBJ1-5; D is unresolved. CDR3 length equals 15 residues. CDR1 and CDR2 (germline): ENHRY, SYGVKD. The V end lost 3 bases, the J end lost 0 bases, and 9 bases lay between the germline ends. This CDR3 is CAISERHYSNQPQHF. As DNA, the CDR3 is TGTGCCATCAGTGAACGGCACTATAGCAATCAGCCCCAGCATTTT.

V is TRBV15 and J is TRBJ2-5; D might be TRBD2 (6 bases). This CDR3 spans 14 amino acids. Per the germline V gene, CDR1 is LNHNV and CDR2 is YYDKDF (reference sequence). V gave up 2 bases and J gave up 9 bases, with 16 bases separating them. CDR3 DNA: TGTGCCACCAGCAGACAGTGGAGGGAGTGGGCCCAGTACTTC. Amino acids: CATSRQWREWAQYF.

CDR3 coding DNA: TGTGCCAGCAGCTTATGGCAGGGACCGAGTCAGCCCCAGCATTTT. Residues: CASSLWQGPSQPQHF. This sequence joins TRBV7-8 and TRBJ1-5; D is perhaps TRBD1 (5 bases). The CDR3 extends over 15 amino acids. The V end was cut by 2 bases, the J end by 6 bases, with 14 bases between. Germline CDR1 is SGHVS and CDR2 is FQNEAQ.

This clonotype counts as medium-sized. The genes are TRBV15 and TRBJ2-2; 8 positions match TRBD2. V was clipped by 3 bases and J by 2 bases; unmatched bases: 2. CDR3 size: 15 residues. CDR1 is LNHNV, CDR2 YYDKDF, per germline (reference sequence). CDR3 protein: CATSSLAGNTGELFF. Here the CDR3 DNA reads TGTGCCACCAGCAGTTTAGCGGGAAACACCGGGGAGCTGTTTTTT.

This clonotype was counted between two and nine times. This sequence joins TRBV4-3 and TRBJ1-6, with D tentatively TRBD1 (5 bases). Trimming took off 8 bases at V and 8 bases at J, with 16 bases between the two ends. This CDR3 comprises 14 residues. Germline loops: CDR1 LGHNA, CDR2 YSLEER. The CDR3 coding sequence is TGCGCCAGCGGACGAGCAGGGTTTGATTCACCCCTCCACTTT. Translation gives CASGRAGFDSPLHF.

The V gene is TRBV24-1, the J gene TRBJ1-2; D gene ambiguous. Germline V gene data show CDR1 as KGHDR and CDR2 as SFDVKD. Deletions cut 4 bases from V and 4 bases from J, with 18 bases between. CDR3 size: 16 residues. The CDR3 bases are TGTGCCACCAGTGACCACTCGTCGCCAGGCCCCTATGGCTACACCTTC. Protein product: CATSDHSSPGPYGYTF.

This rearrangement joins TRBV28 to TRBJ2-1; D gene unclear. Germline V CDR1 and CDR2: MDHEN, SYDVKM. The CDR3 has 14 residues. V lost 3 bases, J lost 0 bases, and 6 bases lay in between. Here the CDR3 DNA reads TGTGCCAGCAGTTTTCAGCTCTCCTACAATGAGCAGTTCTTC. It encodes CASSFQLSYNEQFF.

This clonotype was observed once. This sequence joins TRBV7-4 and TRBJ1-1; D remains unclear. There are 14 residues in the CDR3. V was shortened by 5 bases and J by 1 base, with 11 bases between the two germline ends. Germline CDR1 and CDR2: SGHVT and SQSDAQ. DNA of the CDR3: TGTGCCAGCAGCCCCGGAAGGCCGAACACTGAAGCTTTCTTT. Protein sequence: CASSPGRPNTEAFF.

The V and J genes are TRBV11-2 and TRBJ2-4; no clear D gene. Trimming shortened V by 0 bases and J by 9 bases, and 24 bases separated the two germline ends. The CDR3 spans 18 residues. The germline V gene encodes CDR1 SGHAT and CDR2 FQNNGV. CDR3 region: CASSLDLSGWRPYGIQYF. CDR3 coding DNA: TGTGCCAGCAGCTTAGATCTCTCGGGTTGGCGCCCCTATGGCATTCAGTACTTC.

A single count supports this clonotype. The chain couples TRBV2 to TRBJ2-1, with a possible D match to TRBD2 (6 bases). CDR1 SNHLY and CDR2 FYNNEI come from the germline V gene. This CDR3 region has 15 residues. Trimming left V 1 base short and J 8 bases short, with 15 bases between. The CDR3 protein is CASSEGRGVRHEQFF. In nucleotides, the CDR3 is TGTGCCAGCAGTGAAGGGAGGGGAGTCCGGCATGAGCAGTTCTTC.

In this sample, this clonotype turned up a few times. The DNA for the CDR3 is TGTGCCAGCAGTGAGGGGGGGACTAGCGGGAGTATAACAGATACGCAGTATTTT. This translates into CASSEGGTSGSITDTQYF. This chain joins TRBV25-1 and TRBJ2-3; 14 bases map to TRBD2. This CDR3 is 18 amino acids long. Trimming took 3 bases from V and 3 from J; bases not matched to a gene: 8. The germline V gene encodes CDR1 MGHDK and CDR2 SYGVNS.

This clonotype was detected only a few times. The chain carries TRBV12-3 or TRBV12-4 and TRBJ2-7; D not certain. This CDR3 is 15 amino acids long. Trimming shortened V by 3 bases and J by 2 bases, and 14 bases separated the two germline ends. The DNA for the CDR3 is TGTGCCAGCAGTTTCGGGTTTGTGGGTCCCTACGAGCAGTACTTC. This sequence encodes CASSFGFVGPYEQYF.